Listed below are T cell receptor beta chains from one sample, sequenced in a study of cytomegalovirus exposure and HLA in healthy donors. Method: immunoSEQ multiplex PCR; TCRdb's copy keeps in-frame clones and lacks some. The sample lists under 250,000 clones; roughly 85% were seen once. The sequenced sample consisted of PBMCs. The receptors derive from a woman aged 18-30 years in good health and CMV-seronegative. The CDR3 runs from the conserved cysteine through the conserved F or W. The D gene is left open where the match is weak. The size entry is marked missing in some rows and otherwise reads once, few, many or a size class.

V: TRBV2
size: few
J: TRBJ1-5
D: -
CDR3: CASRKGQTLLTQHF
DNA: TGTGCCAGCAGAAAGGGGCAGACATTATTGACCCAGCATTTT

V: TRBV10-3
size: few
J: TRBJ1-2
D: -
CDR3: CAISDMSGNGYTF
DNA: TGTGCCATCAGTGATATGTCGGGGAATGGCTACACCTTC

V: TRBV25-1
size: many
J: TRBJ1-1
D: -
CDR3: CASTASGDTEAFF
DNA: TGTGCCAGCACCGCATCTGGGGACACTGAAGCTTTCTTT

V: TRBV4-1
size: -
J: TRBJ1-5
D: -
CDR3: CASSQVGGRVDQPQHF
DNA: TGCGCCAGCAGCCAAGTGGGTGGCAGGGTGGATCAGCCCCAGCATTTT

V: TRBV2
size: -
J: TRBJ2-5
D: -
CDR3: CASSERAVDLRETQYF
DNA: TGTGCCAGCAGTGAAAGGGCTGTAGATTTGCGGGAGACCCAGTACTTC

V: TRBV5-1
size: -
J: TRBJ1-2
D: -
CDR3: CASSEVPQSSTGYTF
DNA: TGCGCCAGCAGCGAAGTACCACAGAGTTCCACGGGCTACACCTTC

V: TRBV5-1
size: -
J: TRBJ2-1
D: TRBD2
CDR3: CASSTGLASNEQFF
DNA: TGCGCCAGCAGCACCGGACTAGCCTCCAATGAGCAGTTCTTC

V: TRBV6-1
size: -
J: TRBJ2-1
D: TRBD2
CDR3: CASSGRLADLRSDEQFF
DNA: TGTGCCAGCAGTGGAAGACTAGCGGACTTGCGGAGCGATGAGCAGTTCTTC

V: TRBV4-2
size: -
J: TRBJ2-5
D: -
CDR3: CASSQERRQETQYF
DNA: TGTGCCAGCAGCCAAGAACGGAGGCAAGAGACCCAGTACTTC

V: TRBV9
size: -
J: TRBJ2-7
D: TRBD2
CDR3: CASSGGLAESYEQYF
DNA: TGTGCCAGCAGCGGAGGACTAGCTGAATCCTACGAGCAGTACTTC

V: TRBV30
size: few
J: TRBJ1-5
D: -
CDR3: CAWSATSNQPQHF
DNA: TGTGCCTGGAGTGCCACTAGCAATCAGCCCCAGCATTTT

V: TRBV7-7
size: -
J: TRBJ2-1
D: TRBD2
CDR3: CASRCGGLAGGSYNEQFF
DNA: TGTGCCAGCAGGTGCGGGGGACTAGCGGGAGGGTCCTACAATGAGCAGTTCTTC

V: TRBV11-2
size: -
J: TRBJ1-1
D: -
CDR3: CASTDGMNTEAFF
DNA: TGTGCCAGCACGGACGGAATGAACACTGAAGCTTTCTTT

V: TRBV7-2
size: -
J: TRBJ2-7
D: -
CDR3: CASSPPPLTYEQYF
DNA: TGTGCCAGCAGTCCCCCGCCGTTGACCTACGAGCAGTACTTC

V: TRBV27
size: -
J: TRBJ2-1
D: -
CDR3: CASSFNSWGNEQFF
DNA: TGTGCCAGCAGTTTCAACTCGTGGGGCAATGAGCAGTTCTTC

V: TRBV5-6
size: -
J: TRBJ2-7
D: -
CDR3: CASSIGTTNSYEQYF
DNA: TGTGCCAGCAGCATCGGGACAACCAACTCCTACGAGCAGTACTTC

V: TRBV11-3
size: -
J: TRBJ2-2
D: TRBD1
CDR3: CASSLVTGTGELFF
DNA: TGTGCCAGCAGCTTGGTGACAGGGACCGGGGAGCTGTTTTTT

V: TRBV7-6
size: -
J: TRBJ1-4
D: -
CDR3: CASSPGSTNEKLFF
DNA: TGTGCCAGCAGCCCAGGGTCAACTAATGAAAAACTGTTTTTT

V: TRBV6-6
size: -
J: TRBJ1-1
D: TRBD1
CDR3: CASSYKVHRGVTEAFF
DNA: TGTGCCAGCAGTTACAAAGTTCACAGGGGTGTAACTGAAGCTTTCTTT

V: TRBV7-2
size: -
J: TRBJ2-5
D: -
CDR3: CASSPRAGESLTQYF
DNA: TGTGCCAGCAGCCCCCGGGCTGGGGAGAGCCTGACCCAGTACTTC

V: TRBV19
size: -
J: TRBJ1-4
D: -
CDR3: CASHDRAAANEKLFF
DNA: TGTGCCAGTCATGATAGGGCGGCGGCTAATGAAAAACTGTTTTTT

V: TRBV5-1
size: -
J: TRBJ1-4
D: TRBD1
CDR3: CASSPGGQEVGSLFF
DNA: TGCGCCAGCAGCCCCGGGGGACAGGAGGTTGGTTCTCTGTTTTTT